This TCR beta chain was profiled in a study of cytomegalovirus exposure and HLA in healthy donors. The primer mix had 60 Vbeta and 13 Jbeta primers. The protocol was immunoSEQ multiplex PCR, while the TCRdb copy is restricted to in-frame clones and leaves out a portion. The sample carries roughly 73,000 clones, roughly four fifths recorded once. Germline assignment: CDR1 SGHDT and CDR2 YYEEEE. J gave up 2 bases and V 4 bases, and 8 bases lay outside the gene matches. The CDR3 consists of 15 residues. Sequenced: PBMCs. J is TRBJ2-7 and V is TRBV5-6; TRBD1 aligns across 8 bases. The clonotype was recovered from a man between 65 and 80 years old in good health and CMV-seronegative. The DNA for the CDR3 is TGTGCCAGCAGCCCCGGACAGGGACGGGCCTACGAGCAGTACTTC. Its protein is CASSPGQGRAYEQYF.